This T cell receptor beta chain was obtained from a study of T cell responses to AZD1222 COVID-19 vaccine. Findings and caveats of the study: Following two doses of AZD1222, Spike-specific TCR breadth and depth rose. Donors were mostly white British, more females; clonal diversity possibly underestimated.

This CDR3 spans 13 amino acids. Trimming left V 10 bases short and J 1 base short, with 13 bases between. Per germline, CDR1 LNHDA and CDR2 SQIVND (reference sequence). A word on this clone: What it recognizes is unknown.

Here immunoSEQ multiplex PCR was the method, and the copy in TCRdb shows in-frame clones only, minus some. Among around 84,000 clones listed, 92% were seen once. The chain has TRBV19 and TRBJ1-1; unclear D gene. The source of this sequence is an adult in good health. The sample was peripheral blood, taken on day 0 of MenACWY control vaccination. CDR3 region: CATAEGQNTEAFF. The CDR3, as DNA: TGTGCCACCGCGGAGGGTCAGAACACTGAAGCTTTCTTT.